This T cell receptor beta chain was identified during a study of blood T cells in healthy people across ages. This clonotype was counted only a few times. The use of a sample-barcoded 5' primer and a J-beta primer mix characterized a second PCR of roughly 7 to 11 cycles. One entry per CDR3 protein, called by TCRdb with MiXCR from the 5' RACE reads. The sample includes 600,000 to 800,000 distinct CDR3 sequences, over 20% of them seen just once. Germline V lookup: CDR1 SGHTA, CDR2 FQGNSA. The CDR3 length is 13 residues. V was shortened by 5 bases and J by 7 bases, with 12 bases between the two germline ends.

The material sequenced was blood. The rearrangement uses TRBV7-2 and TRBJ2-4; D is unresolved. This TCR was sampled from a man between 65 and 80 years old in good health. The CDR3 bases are TGTGCCAGCAGCCTCGGACCCGAGAACATTCAGTACTTC. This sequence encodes CASSLGPENIQYF.